The 8 T cell receptor beta chains below were found in one sample sequenced in a study of blood T cell repertoires in COVID-19 (TCRdb year 2020). The library was obtained by the immunoSEQ multiplex PCR assay. TCRdb's version of the immuneACCESS table is confined to in-frame rearrangements and falls short of the full clone set. An unresolved V gene accounts for under half of the shortfall where checked; the remainder is of unknown origin. The sample yields roughly 330,000 clones; around 90% were counted once. The leading ten clones occupy around 5.9% of the sample. Sequenced input: PBMCs or T cells enriched from blood (not recorded which). These receptors all come from a woman aged 25 to 45 who had recovered from COVID-19.

The genes are TRBV12-5 and TRBJ1-5; 7 bases align to TRBD1. The germline V gene has CDR1 LGHNT and CDR2 FRNRAP. This CDR3 region has 14 residues. V lost 3 bases, J lost 7 bases, and 6 bases stayed unmatched. This chain's CDR3 is CASGFLTGIQPQHF. CDR3 DNA: TGTGCTAGTGGTTTCTTGACAGGGATCCAGCCCCAGCATTTT.

A few counts support this clone. J is TRBJ1-2 and V is TRBV25-1; no definite D call. V lost 6 bases and J lost 8, with 16 bases in between. CDR1 and CDR2 (germline): MGHDK, SYGVNS. The CDR3 totals 13 residues. CDR3 protein: CASSEAPAGGYTF. CDR3 bases: TGTGCCAGCAGCGAAGCTCCCGCGGGGGGCTACACCTTC.

The CDR3 coding sequence is TGTGCCAGCAGCCAAGCTTTGGCGGGGGGTTTGAGGGATGAGCAGTTCTTC. Protein product: CASSQALAGGLRDEQFF. The chain carries TRBV4-2 and TRBJ2-1, with 8 nucleotides matching TRBD2. The CDR3 sequence is 17 residues long. V lost 1 base to trimming and J lost 8 bases; unmatched junction nucleotides: 13. Germline CDR1 reads LGHNA; CDR2 reads YNFKEQ.

This rearrangement joins TRBV30 to TRBJ1-2; D possibly corresponds to TRBD1 (6 bases). Germline-derived CDR1 and CDR2 are GTSNPN and SVGIG (reference sequence). The CDR3 loop spans 13 amino acids. V lost 0 bases to trimming and J lost 6 bases, with 11 bases between them. DNA for the CDR3: TGTGCCTGGAGTGTAAGGGGGAAGGATGGCTACACCTTC. This gives the protein CAWSVRGKDGYTF.

V gene TRBV6-5 combines with J gene TRBJ1-1; tentative D call: TRBD1 (5 bases). Germline assignment: CDR1 MNHEY and CDR2 SVGAGI. Trimming removed 0 bases at V and 4 bases at J, with 12 bases between. This CDR3 spans 15 amino acids. The CDR3 nucleotides are TGTGCCAGCAGTTACTCGGCAGGGTCGAGCACTGAAGCTTTCTTT. Amino acid sequence: CASSYSAGSSTEAFF.

The chain carries TRBV15 and TRBJ1-5; no definite D call. The germline V gene has CDR1 LNHNV and CDR2 YYDKDF (reference sequence). Trimming took 6 bases from V and 1 from J, leaving 10 bases between them. The CDR3 is 14 residues long. The DNA for the CDR3 is TGTGCCACCAGACAGACGGGGAGCAATCAGCCCCAGCATTTT. It specifies CATRQTGSNQPQHF.

The chain carries TRBV19 and TRBJ1-2; maybe TRBD1 (6 bases). This CDR3 is built from 15 residues. Germline V CDR1 and CDR2: LNHDA, SQIVND (reference sequence). Trimming pared 5 bases from V and 1 base from J, leaving 14 bases between. The CDR3 coding sequence is TGTGCCAGTAGTCGTACGATACAGGGTAACTATGGCTACACCTTC. Its translation: CASSRTIQGNYGYTF.

This chain joins TRBV6-5 and TRBJ2-7, with TRBD1 as a possible D gene (6 bases). Germline CDR1 MNHEY, CDR2 SVGAGI. CDR3 length: 15 residues. The V end was cut by 5 bases, the J end by 2 bases, with 16 bases between. CDR3 sequence: CASSRLGTRPYEQYF. The CDR3 nucleotides read TGTGCCAGCAGTCGCCTAGGGACACGTCCCTACGAGCAGTACTTC.